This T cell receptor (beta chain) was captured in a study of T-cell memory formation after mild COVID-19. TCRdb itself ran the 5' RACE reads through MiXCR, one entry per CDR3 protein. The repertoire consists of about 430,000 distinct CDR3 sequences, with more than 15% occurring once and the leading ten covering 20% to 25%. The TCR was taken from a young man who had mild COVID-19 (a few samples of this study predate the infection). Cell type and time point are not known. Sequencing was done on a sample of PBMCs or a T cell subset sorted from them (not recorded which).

CDR3 amino acids: CASGSGRTYGYTF. The CDR3 DNA sequence: TGTGCTAGTGGTTCGGGCAGGACGTATGGCTACACCTTC. The chain has TRBV12-5 and TRBJ1-2; D is uncertain. The CDR3 consists of 13 residues. CDR1 and CDR2 (germline): LGHNT, FRNRAP. V was pared by 4 bases and J by 5 bases, with 11 bases between.